The 8 T cell receptor beta chains below come from one sample, sequenced in a study of technical replicates of blood from a few donors. Profiling relied on immunoSEQ multiplex PCR, and the TCRdb table lists in-frame clones only, not all of them. Here the sample spans roughly 79,000 clones, 75% to 95% being singletons. The sequenced sample was T cells isolated from PBMCs. Receptors originate from a human donor in good health. Some clones in this sample may be carry-over from other donors' samples.

The chain employs TRBV13 and TRBJ2-1; 10 bases match TRBD2. The CDR3 is 17 amino acids. Per germline, CDR1 PRHDT and CDR2 FYEKMQ (reference sequence). V was clipped by 2 bases and J by 0 bases; unmatched bases: 4. This CDR3 reads CASSLNSGRASYNEQFF. The DNA of the CDR3 is TGTGCCAGCAGCTTAAACAGCGGGAGGGCCTCCTACAATGAGCAGTTCTTC.

In its sample, this clone was seen once. This sequence joins TRBV7-3 and TRBJ1-1; 12 nucleotides match TRBD1. Germline lookup yields CDR1 SGHTA and CDR2 FQGTGA. The ends lost 6 bases at V and 6 bases at J; junction bases unmatched: 8. CDR3 length: 15 residues. CDR3 region: CASSNQGTGGPEAFF. CDR3 DNA: TGTGCCAGCAGTAACCAGGGGACAGGGGGCCCTGAAGCTTTCTTT.

V gene TRBV5-6 combines with J gene TRBJ2-3, with 7 bases lining up with TRBD2. CDR1 SGHDT and CDR2 YYEEEE come from the germline V gene. V trimming: 5 bases; J trimming: 14 bases; junction bases outside the gene matches: 14. This CDR3 has 13 residues. The CDR3 loop is CASSGRFAGVPYF. The CDR3 DNA sequence: TGTGCCAGCAGTGGAAGGTTTGCGGGAGTTCCGTATTTT.

This clone appeared a single time. J is TRBJ1-3 and V is TRBV30; no firm D call. Germline-derived CDR1 and CDR2 are GTSNPN and SVGIG (reference sequence). This CDR3 has 12 residues. The V gene lost 2 bases and the J gene lost 4 bases, with 6 bases spanning the gap. CDR3 nucleotide sequence: TGTGCCTGGAGTCTATTGGGAAACACCATATATTTT. The encoded protein is CAWSLLGNTIYF.

The chain employs TRBV5-1 and TRBJ2-1, with 8 positions matching TRBD2. The V and J ends lost 0 bases and 3 bases, in that order; junction bases with no gene match: 8. Germline V gene data show CDR1 as SGHRS and CDR2 as YFSETQ. The CDR3 covers 17 residues. This CDR3 reads CASSLDNTGGIYNEQFF. The CDR3 bases are TGCGCCAGCAGCTTGGATAACACGGGGGGGATCTACAATGAGCAGTTCTTC.

This chain's CDR3 is CASSIVIGGIGEQYF. The CDR3 coding sequence is TGTGCCAGTAGTATAGTTATAGGGGGCATAGGCGAGCAGTACTTC. The V and J genes are TRBV19 and TRBJ2-7; 7 nucleotides align to TRBD1. The CDR3 is made up of 15 amino acids. The V and J ends lost 1 base and 6 bases, in that order; junction bases with no gene match: 9. Germline V gives CDR1 LNHDA, CDR2 SQIVND (reference sequence).

The chain uses TRBV19 and TRBJ2-7, with 13 bases that match TRBD2. Germline trimming cut 4 bases from V and 7 bases from J; bases unmatched to any gene: 7. The CDR3 runs 15 residues. CDR1 LNHDA and CDR2 SQIVND come from the germline V gene (reference sequence). The CDR3: CASSTGLAGVQEQYF. CDR3 sequence (DNA): TGTGCCAGTAGTACAGGACTAGCGGGAGTACAAGAGCAGTACTTC.

V usage is TRBV19 and J usage is TRBJ1-1; unclear D gene. The CDR3 totals 16 residues. The germline gives CDR1 LNHDA, CDR2 SQIVND (reference sequence). V shed 3 bases and J shed 0 bases, with 14 bases lying between them. The chain's CDR3 is CASSMGRKKVNTEAFF. For the CDR3, the DNA is TGTGCCAGTAGTATGGGCAGAAAAAAAGTGAACACTGAAGCTTTCTTT.